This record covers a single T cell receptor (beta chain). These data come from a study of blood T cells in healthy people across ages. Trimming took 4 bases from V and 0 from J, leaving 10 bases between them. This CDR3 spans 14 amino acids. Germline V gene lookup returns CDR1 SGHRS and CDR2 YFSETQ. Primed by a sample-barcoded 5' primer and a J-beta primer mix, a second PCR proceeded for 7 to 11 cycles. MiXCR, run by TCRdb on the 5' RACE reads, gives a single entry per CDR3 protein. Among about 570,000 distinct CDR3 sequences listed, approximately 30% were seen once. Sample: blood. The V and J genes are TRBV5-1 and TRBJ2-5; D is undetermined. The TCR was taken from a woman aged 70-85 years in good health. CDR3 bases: TGCGCCAGCAGCCACGGCGAGTACCAAGAGACCCAGTACTTC. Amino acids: CASSHGEYQETQYF.